This T cell receptor (beta chain) was sequenced in a study of blood T cells in healthy people across ages. Using a J-beta primer mix together with a sample-barcoded 5' primer, a second PCR was run for roughly 7 to 12 cycles. The template-switch adaptor, which had 12 random nucleotides, put a tag on each cDNA molecule. TCRdb reprocessed the 5' RACE reads via MiXCR and lists one record per CDR3 protein. This sample carries approximately 800,000 distinct CDR3 sequences, roughly three fifths of them seen once, and the ten largest clones take 20% to 30%. Peripheral blood, about 10 milliliters per donor, was collected. Germline-derived CDR1 and CDR2 are DFQATT and SNEGSKA (reference sequence). This CDR3 comprises 14 residues. V shed 6 bases and J shed 6 bases, with 15 bases lying between them. Whole-study results and caveats: The study could not conclusively compare naive and antigen-experienced cells, given its unsorted PBMCs.

To note about this clonotype: Its antigen is still unknown.

The receptor comes from a man aged 40-49 years in good health. This chain joins TRBV20-1 and TRBJ1-6; D is unresolved. The sequencing input was blood. Here the CDR3 DNA reads TGCAGTGCGAACCACGGCCAGCGTAATTCACCCCTCCACTTT. Translated: CSANHGQRNSPLHF.